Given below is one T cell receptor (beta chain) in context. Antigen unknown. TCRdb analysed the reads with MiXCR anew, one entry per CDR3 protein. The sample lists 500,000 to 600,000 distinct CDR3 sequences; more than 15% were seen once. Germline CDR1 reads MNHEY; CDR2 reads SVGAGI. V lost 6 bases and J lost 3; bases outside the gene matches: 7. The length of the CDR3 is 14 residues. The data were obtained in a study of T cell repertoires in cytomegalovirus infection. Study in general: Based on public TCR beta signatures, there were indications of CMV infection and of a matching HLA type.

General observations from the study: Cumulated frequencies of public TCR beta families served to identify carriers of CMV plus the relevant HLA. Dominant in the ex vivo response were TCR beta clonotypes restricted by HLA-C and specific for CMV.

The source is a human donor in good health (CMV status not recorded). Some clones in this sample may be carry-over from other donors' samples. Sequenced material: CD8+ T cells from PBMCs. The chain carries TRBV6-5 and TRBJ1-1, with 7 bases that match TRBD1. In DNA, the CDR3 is TGTGCCAGCAGAGCAGCAGGGGGGGACACTGAAGCTTTCTTT. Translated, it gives CASRAAGGDTEAFF.